These 7 T cell receptor beta chains share one sample of origin, sequenced in a study of cytomegalovirus exposure and HLA in healthy donors. PCR used 60 Vbeta primers and 13 Jbeta primers. Repertoires were generated with immunoSEQ multiplex PCR, while TCRdb's copy carries only in-frame clones and drops some. Seen here are just over 200,000 clones, 75% to 90% observed once, and the top ten hold 2.5% to 3%. Sequenced: PBMCs. These receptors came from a woman aged 40 to 50 in good health and CMV-seronegative.

The chain links TRBV7-9 to TRBJ1-2; D gene uncertain. Between the trimmed V and J ends, which lost 4 bases and 7 bases, there was a span of 7 bases. The CDR3 runs to 11 residues. In germline, CDR1 is SEHNR, CDR2 FQNEAQ (reference sequence). This CDR3 reads CASSSTLGYTF. The CDR3 DNA is TGTGCCAGCAGCTCTACTCTTGGCTACACCTTC.

The chain employs TRBV7-9 and TRBJ1-4, with 8 bases aligning to TRBD1. The CDR3 has 15 residues. CDR1 SEHNR and CDR2 FQNEAQ come from the germline V gene (reference sequence). V was pared by 2 bases and J by 10 bases, with 9 bases of the junction left unmatched. CDR3 nucleotide sequence: TGTGCCAGCAGCTTACTGGACAGGGTAGAGGGAAAACTGTTTTTT. Translation: CASSLLDRVEGKLFF.

The chain is built from TRBV2 and TRBJ2-7; weak D call: TRBD1 (6 bases). Between the trimmed V and J ends, which lost 8 bases and 2 bases, there was a span of 13 bases. The germline CDR1 and CDR2 sequences are SNHLY and FYNNEI. This CDR3 is 13 amino acids long. CDR3 bases: TGTGCCAGCGGAGGAAGGGGGACCTACGAGCAGTACTTC. This translates into CASGGRGTYEQYF.

The chain couples TRBV7-2 to TRBJ1-2; TRBD1 is a possible D gene (5 bases). This CDR3 is built from 14 residues. The germline V gene encodes CDR1 SGHTA and CDR2 FQGNSA. Trimming took off 1 base at V and 3 bases at J, with 9 bases between the two ends. CDR3 sequence reads: CASSLGGADYGYTF. The CDR3 DNA is TGTGCCAGCAGCTTAGGGGGCGCGGACTATGGCTACACCTTC.

The chain is built from TRBV9 and TRBJ2-5; TRBD1 agrees at 7 bases. The trim removed 6 bases at V and 3 bases at J, leaving 11 bases unmatched. This CDR3 contains 15 residues. The germline V gene has CDR1 SGDLS and CDR2 YYNGEE. CDR3 nucleotides: TGTGCCAGCACCTATAGGACGGGGACAGAAGAGACCCAGTACTTC. It is translated as CASTYRTGTEETQYF.

This chain links TRBV10-3 with TRBJ2-3; D is ambiguous. Germline assignment: CDR1 ENHRY and CDR2 SYGVKD. V lost 1 base, J lost 4 bases, and 3 bases lay in between. The CDR3 contains 12 residues. Written as DNA, the CDR3 is TGTGCCATCAGTGAGTACTCAGATACGCAGTATTTT. Its protein is CAISEYSDTQYF.

The CDR3 spells CAWSVSGRTEAFF. The CDR3 DNA reads as TGTGCCTGGAGTGTTTCAGGGCGCACTGAAGCTTTCTTT. V and J are TRBV30 and TRBJ1-1, with D tentatively TRBD1 (5 bases). Per the germline V gene, CDR1 is GTSNPN and CDR2 is SVGIG (reference sequence). V lost 0 bases and J lost 4, with 9 bases in between. This CDR3 comprises 13 residues.